These 31 T cell receptor beta chains came from one sample sequenced in a study of Graves' ophthalmopathy and Graves' hyperthyroidism. Amplifying from RNA transcripts, the study obtained TCR beta CDR3 regions. An opening RT-PCR round employed HTBI primers and preceded a second-round multiplex PCR. TCRdb recomputed calls from the multiplex PCR reads with MiXCR, one row per CDR3 protein. There are about 550,000 distinct CDR3 sequences in the sample; just under 40% occur only once, and about 4.2% lies in the top ten. The sample was peripheral blood or thyroid tissue (not recorded which). Receptor source: an adult man with Graves' hyperthyroidism.

There are many counts of this clonotype. V is TRBV2 and J is TRBJ1-1, with 7 nucleotides matching TRBD1. Germline V lookup: CDR1 SNHLY, CDR2 FYNNEI. V gave up 5 bases and J gave up 2 bases; unmatched junction bases: 2. This CDR3 is built from 13 residues. CDR3 in DNA: TGTGCCAGCAGTCGGGACAGCAACACTGAAGCTTTCTTT. As protein: CASSRDSNTEAFF.

This clonotype was detected a few times. This chain connects TRBV19 to TRBJ1-4; 9 bases agree with TRBD1. The germline V gene has CDR1 LNHDA and CDR2 SQIVND (reference sequence). The CDR3 is 16 residues long. J lost 4 bases, V lost 9 bases, and 12 bases had no gene match. This chain's CDR3 is CASRETGGLGNEKLFF. The CDR3 DNA reads TGTGCCAGCAGAGAAACAGGGGGCCTTGGTAATGAAAAACTGTTTTTT.

This clonotype was recorded many times. The chain combines TRBV12-3 or TRBV12-4 with TRBJ1-1, with 7 nucleotides matching TRBD1. The CDR3 has 11 residues. V lost 5 bases and J lost 8; bases outside the gene matches: 2. The chain's CDR3 is CASSPTGEAFF. Here the CDR3 DNA reads TGTGCCAGCAGTCCGACAGGGGAAGCTTTCTTT.

The chain is built from TRBV29-1 and TRBJ2-2, with 10 positions matching TRBD2. Germline CDR1 reads SQVTM; CDR2 reads ANQGSEA. The CDR3 is 15 residues long. J was trimmed by 3 bases and V by 6 bases; bases with no gene match: 7. The CDR3 DNA follows: TGCAGCGTAGCCGGGACTAGCGATGACACCGGGGAGCTGTTTTTT. This sequence encodes CSVAGTSDDTGELFF.

This clonotype has a count of ten or more. The chain is built from TRBV25-1 and TRBJ2-7; TRBD1 agrees at 9 bases. V lost 6 bases and J lost 3; bases outside the gene matches: 15. This CDR3 contains 17 residues. CDR1 is MGHDK, CDR2 SYGVNS, per germline. CDR3 nucleotides: TGTGCCAGCAGCAGACCGGGACAGGGCGGCTTGAACTACGAGCAGTACTTC. Its translation is CASSRPGQGGLNYEQYF.

The chain joins TRBV20-1 to TRBJ2-7; 7 bases are shared with TRBD1. The CDR3 spans 13 residues. The germline gives CDR1 DFQATT, CDR2 SNEGSKA (reference sequence). Trimming removed 3 bases from V and 2 bases from J; junction bases left unmatched: 4. CDR3 sequence (DNA): TGCAGTGCTAGGGACAGGAGAACCTACGAGCAGTACTTC. It is translated as CSARDRRTYEQYF.

For this clonotype: A much more abundant neighbour one base away suggests this may be a read error. The gene calls are TRBV29-1 and TRBJ2-7; 9 positions match TRBD2. This CDR3 has 14 amino acids. CDR1 is SQVTM, CDR2 ANQGSEA, per germline. CDR3 sequence (DNA): TGCAGTGCGCGGACTAGCGTTGGCTCCTACGAGCAGTACTTC. Translated, it gives CSARTSVGSYEQYF.

The V gene is TRBV6-1, the J gene TRBJ1-2; D is unresolved. Per the germline V gene, CDR1 is MNHNS and CDR2 is SASEGT. CDR3 length: 15 amino acids. Trimming removed 6 bases at V and 1 base at J, with 15 bases between. This chain's CDR3 is CASRGGDRFNYGYTF. CDR3 coding DNA: TGTGCCAGCAGAGGCGGGGATCGTTTTAACTATGGCTACACCTTC.

This clonotype turned up a few times. This sequence joins TRBV12-3 or TRBV12-4 and TRBJ2-5, with 9 bases matching TRBD2. J was trimmed by 4 bases and V by 1 base; bases with no gene match: 16. The CDR3 is made up of 19 amino acids. This chain's CDR3 is CASSLGVGSGSPTAETQYF. The DNA of the CDR3 is TGTGCCAGCAGTTTAGGGGTGGGTAGCGGGAGTCCGACGGCAGAGACCCAGTACTTC.

This clonotype showed up just a few times. The chain couples TRBV27 to TRBJ1-1, with 10 bases fitting TRBD1. The CDR3 extends over 15 amino acids. Per the germline V gene, CDR1 is MNHEY and CDR2 is SMNVEV (reference sequence). After removal of 3 bases from V and 6 bases from J, the junction contained 7 bases not matched to a gene. The CDR3 is CASSFRTGGKSEAFF. CDR3 sequence (DNA): TGTGCCAGCAGTTTCCGGACAGGGGGGAAGTCTGAAGCTTTCTTT.

The V call is TRBV5-1, the J call TRBJ1-4; 7 nucleotides match TRBD1. This CDR3 has 16 amino acids. The V segment lost 4 bases and the J segment 3 bases; nucleotides outside the gene matches: 9. Germline V CDR1 and CDR2: SGHRS, YFSETQ. The CDR3 bases are TGCGCCAGCAGCGAAGACAGGGCTGGAGCTAATGAAAAACTGTTTTTT. Translation gives CASSEDRAGANEKLFF.

With respect to this clonotype: This may stem from a read error, because a much larger clone lies one nucleotide away. This chain uses TRBV5-6 with TRBJ1-6, with D possibly being TRBD1 (5 bases). V lost 3 bases to trimming and J lost 11 bases, with 9 bases between them. CDR3 size: 12 residues. Germline loops: CDR1 SGHDT, CDR2 YYEEEE. The CDR3 DNA reads as TGTGCCAGCAGCTCCTTGGGGCCACCCCTCCACTTT. Its protein product is CASSSLGPPLHF.

V is TRBV6-1 and J is TRBJ1-4, with D perhaps TRBD1 (5 bases). V shed 6 bases and J shed 5 bases, with 13 bases lying between them. Germline V gene lookup returns CDR1 MNHNS and CDR2 SASEGT. The CDR3 runs to 14 residues. The CDR3 region has the DNA TGTGCCAGCAGCACTAGCGGGGGGAATGAAAAACTGTTTTTT. Its protein is CASSTSGGNEKLFF.

This clonotype showed up many times. The chain joins TRBV12-3 or TRBV12-4 to TRBJ2-7, with TRBD1 matching over 11 bases. CDR3 length equals 14 residues. J was trimmed by 4 bases and V by 6 bases; bases with no gene match: 5. As DNA, the CDR3 is TGTGCCAGCAGGAGGACAGGGGGCCGGTACGAGCAGTACTTC. Its translation: CASRRTGGRYEQYF.

This clonotype appeared once. This may arise from a read error, as a much more abundant clone is one base away. The chain carries TRBV7-9 and TRBJ1-3, with unresolved D. CDR3 length: 14 amino acids. Germline V gives CDR1 SEHNR, CDR2 FQNEAQ (reference sequence). CDR3 sequence: CASSDLYSANTIYF. DNA for the CDR3: TGTGCCAGCAGTGATTTATACTCTGCAAACACCATATATTTT.

V is TRBV28 and J is TRBJ2-7, with D unresolved. The V gene's germline CDR1 is MDHEN and CDR2 SYDVKM. The ends were cut back, 5 bases at V and 3 bases at J, with 14 bases in the middle. This CDR3 is 14 amino acids long. CDR3 in DNA: TGTGCCAGCAGTCCGCTCGGGCCCCTCTACGAGCAGTACTTC. This codes for CASSPLGPLYEQYF.

A word on this clonotype: Being one base from a much bigger clone, this may be a read error. The chain is built from TRBV20-1 and TRBJ1-3; weak D call: TRBD1 (6 bases). This CDR3 has 13 amino acids. V dropped 3 bases and J dropped 0 bases, with 6 bases sitting between them. CDR1 DFQATT and CDR2 SNEGSKA come from the germline V gene (reference sequence). For the CDR3, the DNA is TGCAGTGCTAGGGACAGCTCTGGAAACACCATATATTTT. As protein: CSARDSSGNTIYF.

This chain links TRBV20-1 with TRBJ2-2; no firm D call. V was trimmed by 0 bases and J by 5 bases, leaving 13 bases between them. CDR1 and CDR2 (germline): DFQATT, SNEGSKA (reference sequence). There are 15 residues in the CDR3. This CDR3 reads CSARDGLGITGELFF. The CDR3 DNA follows: TGCAGTGCTAGAGATGGCCTGGGGATAACCGGGGAGCTGTTTTTT.

The sample holds a few counts of this clonotype. The rearrangement links TRBV29-1 to TRBJ2-3; D is ambiguous. Germline CDR1 is SQVTM and CDR2 is ANQGSEA. The CDR3 has 14 residues. With 6 bases removed from V and 0 bases from J, the gap between germline ends came to 13 bases. CDR3 DNA sequence: TGCAGCGTCGCCGGGTACAGTAGCACAGATACGCAGTATTTT. Protein: CSVAGYSSTDTQYF.

This clonotype was detected ten times or more. J is TRBJ2-7 and V is TRBV7-9; TRBD1 is a possible D gene (6 bases). Germline assignment: CDR1 SEHNR and CDR2 FQNEAQ (reference sequence). The CDR3 consists of 14 residues. Trimming stripped 3 bases from V and 3 bases from J, with 12 bases between. In DNA form, the CDR3 reads TGTGCCAGCAGCTTGGTGGGACAAAGCTACGAGCAGTACTTC. This encodes CASSLVGQSYEQYF.

The chain recombines TRBV20-1 with TRBJ2-5; D is ambiguous. From germline, CDR1 is DFQATT and CDR2 SNEGSKA (reference sequence). The CDR3 extends over 12 amino acids. Deletions cut 6 bases from V and 9 bases from J, with 17 bases between. CDR3 sequence (DNA): TGCAGTGCCACCGAAGGGAATCAGCCCCAGTACTTC. Residues: CSATEGNQPQYF.

This clonotype has just a few counts. V is TRBV28 and J is TRBJ1-1; D gene ambiguous. This CDR3 is built from 13 residues. The V end lost 10 bases, the J end lost 3 bases, and 15 bases lay between the germline ends. Germline V gene sequence: CDR1 MDHEN, CDR2 SYDVKM. This CDR3 is CAIQAMRDTEAFF. The CDR3 coding sequence is TGTGCCATCCAGGCCATGAGGGACACTGAAGCTTTCTTT.

This clonotype was recorded at least ten times. The chain combines TRBV20-1 with TRBJ2-7; tentatively, D is TRBD1 or TRBD2 (5 bases each). Trimming cost V 6 bases and J 2 bases, with 17 bases left between them. CDR1 and CDR2 (germline): DFQATT, SNEGSKA (reference sequence). The CDR3 runs to 14 residues. CDR3 DNA sequence: TGCAGTGCAAGTGGGACGTTGGCCACCTACGAGCAGTACTTC. It specifies CSASGTLATYEQYF.

This clonotype was seen a single time. The chain combines TRBV12-3 or TRBV12-4 with TRBJ2-5, with 16 bases matching TRBD2. Trimming at V came to 6 bases and at J to 7 bases, leaving 8 bases not matched to a gene. The CDR3 runs 16 residues. CDR3 residues: CASRRTGLAGGATQYF. In DNA, the CDR3 is TGTGCCAGCAGACGAACGGGACTAGCGGGAGGGGCGACCCAGTACTTC.

The chain combines TRBV7-9 with TRBJ2-7; 9 positions agree with TRBD1. The germline V gene has CDR1 SEHNR and CDR2 FQNEAQ (reference sequence). After removal of 3 bases from V and 7 bases from J, the junction contained 10 bases not matched to a gene. This CDR3 region has 15 residues. Here the CDR3 DNA reads TGTGCCAGCAGCTTGCTCACAGGGGGCGGGAAAGAGCAGTACTTC. This sequence encodes CASSLLTGGGKEQYF.

In its sample, this clonotype was seen many times. The rearrangement links TRBV7-3 to TRBJ1-4; no reliable D call. Trimming removed 6 bases from V and 3 bases from J, with 20 bases in between. CDR3 size: 17 residues. Germline V gives CDR1 SGHTA, CDR2 FQGTGA. CDR3 region: CASRPTRGRWSNEKLFF. In DNA form, the CDR3 reads TGTGCCAGCAGGCCTACTCGAGGGCGTTGGTCTAATGAAAAACTGTTTTTT.

Only a few counts were recorded for this clonotype. V gene TRBV2 combines with J gene TRBJ1-2; tentatively, D is TRBD1 (5 bases). This CDR3 spans 15 amino acids. Per the germline V gene, CDR1 is SNHLY and CDR2 is FYNNEI. V lost 8 bases to trimming and J lost 2 bases, with 18 bases between them. DNA of the CDR3: TGTGCCAGCCAGATGGACGGGGCCTCAAACTATGGCTACACCTTC. Translated, it gives CASQMDGASNYGYTF.

This clonotype was seen ten or more times. This rearrangement joins TRBV7-2 to TRBJ2-7; 9 bases align to TRBD1. Germline V gene sequence: CDR1 SGHTA, CDR2 FQGNSA. The CDR3 has 17 residues. Germline trimming cut 1 base from V and 0 bases from J; bases unmatched to any gene: 7. The CDR3 bases are TGTGCCAGCAGCTTAGTCATCGGACAGGGGCCCTCCTACGAGCAGTACTTC. Its translation: CASSLVIGQGPSYEQYF. Using reference TRBV7-2 and TRBJ2-7 for the parts outside the CDR3, the full variable domain is GAGVSQSPSNKVTEKGKDVELRCDPISGHTALYWYRQSLGQGLEFLIYFQGNSAPDKSGLPSDRFSAERTGGSVSTLTIQRTQQEDSAVYLCASSLVIGQGPSYEQYFGPGTRLTVT.

Many counts were recorded for this clonotype. The V gene is TRBV7-9, the J gene TRBJ1-1; 10 nucleotides line up with TRBD1. With V trimmed by 5 bases and J by 5 bases, 2 bases remained unmatched. Germline loops: CDR1 SEHNR, CDR2 FQNEAQ (reference sequence). The CDR3 loop spans 13 amino acids. The CDR3 DNA follows: TGTGCCAGCAGCGACAGGGGGCAAACTGAAGCTTTCTTT. It encodes CASSDRGQTEAFF.

This clonotype was seen only a few times. The junction shows a germline mismatch at one end, possibly a read error. V and J are TRBV10-3 and TRBJ2-7; a possible D gene is TRBD2 (5 bases). CDR3 size: 13 residues. The germline V gene encodes CDR1 ENHRY and CDR2 SYGVKD. CDR3 sequence: CASSEAPRGEQYF. The CDR3 region has the DNA TGTGCCAGCAGTGAAGCGCCCCGGGGCGAGCAGTACTTC.

This clonotype was counted once. The rearrangement links TRBV15 to TRBJ1-2; TRBD1 aligns across 7 bases. The CDR3 totals 16 residues. V shed 0 bases and J 2 bases; nucleotides not matched to a gene: 6. The germline CDR1 and CDR2 sequences are LNHNV and YYDKDF (reference sequence). The CDR3 loop is CATSRDEGTDNYGYTF. DNA of the CDR3: TGTGCCACCAGCAGAGATGAAGGGACAGACAACTATGGCTACACCTTC.